This T cell receptor (beta chain) was profiled in a study of cytomegalovirus exposure and HLA in healthy donors. The study's findings and limits: Association of a missense DCLRE1C variant with TCR beta V- and J-gene trimming was reported in a later analysis. Clonal expansion, a later analysis showed, was greater in HLA-associated TCR beta chains than in equally common others.

The sample holds one count of this clone. Its specificity is unknown. Primers: 60 Vbeta forward and 13 Jbeta reverse. Assay: immunoSEQ multiplex PCR; the TCRdb copy retains only in-frame clones and omits some. The sample includes about 92,000 clones, about three quarters of them seen just once. V gave up 6 bases and J gave up 1 base; unmatched junction bases: 8. Germline V gene data show CDR1 as LNHDA and CDR2 as SQIVND (reference sequence). There are 15 residues in the CDR3. Each donor was nominally healthy when sampled (though unrecorded immune exposures were likely). The clonotype originates from a man aged 50 or older in good health and CMV-seropositive. The sample was PBMCs. The rearrangement joins TRBV19 to TRBJ2-5, with TRBD1 matching over 7 bases. The CDR3 DNA follows: TGTGCCAGTAGCACCCTGGGGACAGTCCAAGAGACCCAGTACTTC. It is translated as CASSTLGTVQETQYF. Using reference TRBV19 and TRBJ2-5 for the parts outside the CDR3, the full variable domain is DGGITQSPKYLFRKEGQNVTLSCEQNLNHDAMYWYRQDPGQGLRLIYYSQIVNDFQKGDIAEGYSVSREKKESFPLTVTSAQKNPTAFYLCASSTLGTVQETQYFGPGTRLLVL.